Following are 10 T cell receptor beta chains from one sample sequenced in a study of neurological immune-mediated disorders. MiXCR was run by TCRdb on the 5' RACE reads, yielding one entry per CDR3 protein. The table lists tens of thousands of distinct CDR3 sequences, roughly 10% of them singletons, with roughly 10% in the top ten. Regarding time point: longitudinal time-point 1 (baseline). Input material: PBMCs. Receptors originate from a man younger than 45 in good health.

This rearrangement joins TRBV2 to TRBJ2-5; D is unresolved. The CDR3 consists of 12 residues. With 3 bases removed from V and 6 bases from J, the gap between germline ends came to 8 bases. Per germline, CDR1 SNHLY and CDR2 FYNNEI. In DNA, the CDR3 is TGTGCCAGCAGTGAGGGGTGGAAGACCCAGTACTTC. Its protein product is CASSEGWKTQYF.

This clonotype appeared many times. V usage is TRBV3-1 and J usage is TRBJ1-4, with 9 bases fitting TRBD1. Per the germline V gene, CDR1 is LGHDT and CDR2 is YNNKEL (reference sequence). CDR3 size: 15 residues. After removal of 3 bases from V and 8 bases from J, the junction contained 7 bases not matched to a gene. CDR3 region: CASSQAGQGREKLFF. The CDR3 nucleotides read TGTGCCAGCAGCCAGGCGGGACAGGGAAGGGAAAAACTGTTTTTT.

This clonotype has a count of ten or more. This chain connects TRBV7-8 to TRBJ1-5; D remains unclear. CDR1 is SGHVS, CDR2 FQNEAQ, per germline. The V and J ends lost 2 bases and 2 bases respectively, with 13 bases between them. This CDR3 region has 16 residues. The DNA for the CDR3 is TGTGCCAGCAGCTTAACTGGACCTACCGGCAATCAGCCCCAGCATTTT. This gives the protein CASSLTGPTGNQPQHF.

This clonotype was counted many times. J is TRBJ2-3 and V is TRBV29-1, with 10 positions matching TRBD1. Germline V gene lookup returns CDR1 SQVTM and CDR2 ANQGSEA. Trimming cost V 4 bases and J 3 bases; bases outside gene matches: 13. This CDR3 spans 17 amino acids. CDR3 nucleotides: TGCAGCGTTGCTCGGACAGGGGGAAAGCGGGTAACAGATACGCAGTATTTT. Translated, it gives CSVARTGGKRVTDTQYF.

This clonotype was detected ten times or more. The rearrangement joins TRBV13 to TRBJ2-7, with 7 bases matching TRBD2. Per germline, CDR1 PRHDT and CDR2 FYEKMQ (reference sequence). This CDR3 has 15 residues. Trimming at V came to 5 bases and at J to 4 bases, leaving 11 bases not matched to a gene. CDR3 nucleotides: TGTGCCAGCAGCGACCCTACGGGAGGCAAGTACGAGCAGTACTTC. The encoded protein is CASSDPTGGKYEQYF.

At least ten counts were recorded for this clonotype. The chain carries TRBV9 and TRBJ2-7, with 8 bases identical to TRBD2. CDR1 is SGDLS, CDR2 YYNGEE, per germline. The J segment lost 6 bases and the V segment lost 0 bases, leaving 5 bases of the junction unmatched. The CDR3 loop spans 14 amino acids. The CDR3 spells CASSVAGGSGEQYF. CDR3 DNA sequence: TGTGCCAGCAGCGTAGCGGGAGGGTCGGGCGAGCAGTACTTC.

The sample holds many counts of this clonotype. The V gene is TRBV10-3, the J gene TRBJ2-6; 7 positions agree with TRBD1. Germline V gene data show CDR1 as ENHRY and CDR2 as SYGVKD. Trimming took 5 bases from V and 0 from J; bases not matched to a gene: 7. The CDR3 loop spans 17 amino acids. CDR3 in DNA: TGTGCCATCAGTATGACAGGGTTTATCTCTGGGGCCAACGTCCTGACTTTC. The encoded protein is CAISMTGFISGANVLTF.

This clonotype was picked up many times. CDR3 amino acids: CASSLLVYYGYTF. CDR3 nucleotides: TGTGCCAGCAGTTTGTTAGTATACTATGGCTACACCTTC. The chain carries TRBV12-3 or TRBV12-4 and TRBJ1-2; unclear D gene. The CDR3 extends over 13 amino acids. V was cut by 3 bases and J by 3 bases, with 8 bases left in between.

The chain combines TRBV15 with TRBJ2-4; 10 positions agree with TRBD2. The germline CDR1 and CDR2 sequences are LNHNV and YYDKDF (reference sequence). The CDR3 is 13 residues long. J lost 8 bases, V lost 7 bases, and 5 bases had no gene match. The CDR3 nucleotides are TGTGCCACCAATAGCGGGAGGAGGGACATTCAGTACTTC. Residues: CATNSGRRDIQYF.

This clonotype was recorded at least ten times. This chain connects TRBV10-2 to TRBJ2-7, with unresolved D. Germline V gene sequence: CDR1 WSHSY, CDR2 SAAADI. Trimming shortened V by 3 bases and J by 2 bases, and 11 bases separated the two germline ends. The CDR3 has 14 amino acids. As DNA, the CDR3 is TGCGCCAGCAGTGAAGTCCTGGGAACCTACGAGCAGTACTTC. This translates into CASSEVLGTYEQYF.